This TCR beta chain was retrieved from a study of post-analysis software for immune sequencing data. General study points: A significant reduction in normalized Chao1 diversity was observed in multiple sclerosis patients versus controls. When patients were compared with controls, a handful of TRBV segments were more frequent, TRBV5-6, TRBV5-1 and TRBV20-1 among them.

Unique molecular identifiers were built into the TCR beta cDNA libraries. Input amounts of roughly 0.85 to 11 million T cells were used. These gave around 500,000 cDNA molecules, so each molecule approximated one T cell. From the PCR reads, TCRdb called clonotypes with MiXCR, one entry per CDR3 protein. The data hold roughly 670,000 distinct CDR3 sequences, with roughly three fifths observed a single time. As to this clonotype: Antigen: not known.

The length of the CDR3 is 15 residues. V lost 2 bases and J lost 5, with 13 bases in between. The sequenced sample was blood. The TCR sequence derives from a girl between 2 and 10 years old with multiple sclerosis. The V call is TRBV12-3 or TRBV12-4, the J call TRBJ2-1, with D unclear. For the CDR3, the DNA is TGTGCCAGCAGTTTAAGAAGGGTTCCCGACAATGAGCAGTTCTTC. The encoded protein is CASSLRRVPDNEQFF.